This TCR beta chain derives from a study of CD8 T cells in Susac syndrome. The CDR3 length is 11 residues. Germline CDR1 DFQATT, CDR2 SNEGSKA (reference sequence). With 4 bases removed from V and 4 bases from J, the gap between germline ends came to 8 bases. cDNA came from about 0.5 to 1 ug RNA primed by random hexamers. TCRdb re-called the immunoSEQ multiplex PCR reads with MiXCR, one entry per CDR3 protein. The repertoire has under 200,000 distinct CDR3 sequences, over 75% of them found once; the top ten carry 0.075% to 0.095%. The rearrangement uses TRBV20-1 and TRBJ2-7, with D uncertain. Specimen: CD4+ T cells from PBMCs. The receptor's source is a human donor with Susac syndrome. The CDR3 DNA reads TGCAGTGCTAAATTCGGGTACGAGCAGTACTTC. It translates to CSAKFGYEQYF.